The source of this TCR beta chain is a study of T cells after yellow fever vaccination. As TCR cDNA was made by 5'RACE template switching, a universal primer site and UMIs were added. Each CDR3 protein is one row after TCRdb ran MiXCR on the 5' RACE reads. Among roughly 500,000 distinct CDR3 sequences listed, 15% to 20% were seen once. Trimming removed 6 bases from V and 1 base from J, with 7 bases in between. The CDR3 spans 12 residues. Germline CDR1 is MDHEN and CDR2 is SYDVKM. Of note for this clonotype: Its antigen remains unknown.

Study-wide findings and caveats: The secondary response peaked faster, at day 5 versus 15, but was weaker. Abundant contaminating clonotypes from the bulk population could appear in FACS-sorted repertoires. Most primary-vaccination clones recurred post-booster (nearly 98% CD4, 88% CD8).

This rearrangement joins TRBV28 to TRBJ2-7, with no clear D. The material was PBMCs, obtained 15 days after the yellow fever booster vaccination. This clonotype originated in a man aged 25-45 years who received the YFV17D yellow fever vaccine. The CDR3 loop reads CASRGISYEQYF. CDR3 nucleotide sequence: TGTGCCAGCAGGGGAATATCCTACGAGCAGTACTTC.